The entry that follows covers one T cell receptor beta chain sequence. The antigen remains unidentified. Blood (approximately 2.3 ml) was collected from every donor individually. The sample belongs to a study of monozygotic twins with inflammatory bowel disease. A total RNA quantity of about 4,000 ng went into each TCR library. TCRdb reprocessed the 5' RACE reads, keeping one entry per CDR3 protein, no DNA. This table holds fewer than 550,000 distinct CDR3 sequences. The CDR3 is 15 residues long. Whole-study findings and limits: IBD patients displayed reduced TCRbeta diversity (inverse Simpson) when set against healthy co-twins.

Sequenced input: blood. The J gene is TRBJ2-2, the V gene TRBV12-3 or TRBV12-4; TCRdb lists TRBD1, though no DNA is available to test this call. The receptor was derived from a human donor with ulcerative colitis or Crohn's disease, or a healthy co-twin of an affected twin (not recorded which). The chain's CDR3 is CASSLRGASTGELFF.